Each of the 16 T cell receptor beta chains below was sequenced from the same sample in a study of blood T cell repertoires in COVID-19. Clones were sequenced by immunoSEQ multiplex PCR, and TCRdb holds only the in-frame ones, with some missing. The sample has around 170,000 clones; 86% are singletons. Input material: PBMCs or T cells enriched from blood (not recorded which). These receptors all come from a woman in her 30s who had recovered from COVID-19.

The CDR3 is CASSPSRQLGYTF. The CDR3 bases are TGTGCCAGCTCACCAAGCCGGCAACTAGGCTACACCTTC. This rearrangement joins TRBV18 to TRBJ1-2; D remains ambiguous. Germline loops: CDR1 KGHSH, CDR2 LQKENI. The CDR3 has 13 amino acids. V lost 2 bases and J lost 8, with 12 bases in between.

V is TRBV18 and J is TRBJ2-5, with D perhaps matching TRBD2 (6 bases). The germline V gene has CDR1 KGHSH and CDR2 LQKENI. The CDR3 runs to 14 residues. Trimming left V 0 bases short and J 5 bases short, with 10 bases between. The CDR3 reads CASSPPEGRETQYF. The CDR3 DNA reads as TGTGCCAGCTCACCACCGGAGGGGAGGGAGACCCAGTACTTC.

V is TRBV27 and J is TRBJ1-2; D perhaps matches TRBD1 (5 bases). The CDR3 contains 16 residues. The germline CDR1 and CDR2 sequences are MNHEY and SMNVEV (reference sequence). V lost 5 bases to trimming and J lost 4 bases, with 20 bases between them. CDR3: CASSRFPGKGPYGYTF. The CDR3 region has the DNA TGTGCCAGCAGTCGATTCCCAGGGAAGGGGCCCTATGGCTACACCTTC.

The V call is TRBV3-1 (or the pseudogene TRBV3-2), the J call TRBJ2-7, with TRBD1 matching over 7 bases. This CDR3 is 15 amino acids long. V lost 1 base, J lost 3 bases, and 6 bases stayed unmatched. Germline CDR1 and CDR2: LGHDT and YNNKEL (reference sequence). This CDR3 is CASSQVWDRSYEQYF. The CDR3 coding sequence is TGTGCCAGCAGCCAAGTTTGGGACAGAAGCTACGAGCAGTACTTC.

This clone is a singleton in its sample. The rearrangement links TRBV4-2 to TRBJ2-7; 8 nucleotides agree with TRBD2. After removal of 0 bases from V and 6 bases from J, the junction contained 10 bases not matched to a gene. Looked up from germline, CDR1 is LGHNA and CDR2 is YNFKEQ. This CDR3 comprises 16 residues. CDR3 residues: CASSQEGAGVSPEQYF. CDR3 coding DNA: TGTGCCAGCAGCCAAGAGGGAGCGGGGGTAAGCCCCGAGCAGTACTTC.

This clone was observed a single time. The chain joins TRBV7-9 to TRBJ2-1; tentative D call: TRBD2 (6 bases). Between the trimmed V and J ends, which lost 4 bases and 8 bases, there was a span of 9 bases. The CDR3 contains 12 residues. CDR1 and CDR2 (germline): SEHNR, FQNEAQ (reference sequence). CDR3 sequence (DNA): TGTGCCAGCAGCTACGGAGGGGATGAGCAGTTCTTC. Its protein product is CASSYGGDEQFF.

The chain links TRBV13 to TRBJ1-1; 9 positions match TRBD1. Germline CDR1 PRHDT, CDR2 FYEKMQ (reference sequence). CDR3 length: 16 residues. Germline trimming cut 5 bases from V and 7 bases from J; bases unmatched to any gene: 14. CDR3 sequence (DNA): TGTGCCAGCAGCGCGGCGACAGGGGGTCTCAGGGATGAAGCTTTCTTT. It specifies CASSAATGGLRDEAFF.

The chain combines TRBV7-6 with TRBJ2-1; 7 bases match TRBD2. The CDR3 extends over 15 amino acids. Per germline, CDR1 SGHVS and CDR2 FNYEAQ. V was clipped by 3 bases and J by 5 bases; unmatched bases: 7. DNA of the CDR3: TGTGCCAGCAGCTTTTTGGCGGGAGACCACAATGAGCAGTTCTTC. Translating it yields CASSFLAGDHNEQFF.

The rearrangement joins TRBV7-2 to TRBJ1-4, with 7 positions matching TRBD1. Trimming cost V 2 bases and J 5 bases; bases outside gene matches: 11. This CDR3 spans 17 amino acids. Germline CDR1 is SGHTA and CDR2 is FQGNSA. CDR3 coding DNA: TGTGCCAGCAGCTTACCTACCCCCAGGGGGACGAATGAAAAACTGTTTTTT. Its translation is CASSLPTPRGTNEKLFF.

This clone was observed a handful of times. This chain connects TRBV6-6 to TRBJ2-2, with 7 bases fitting TRBD1. After removal of 6 bases from V and 3 bases from J, the junction contained 16 bases not matched to a gene. Germline CDR1 is MNHNY and CDR2 is SVGAGI (reference sequence). The CDR3 has 18 residues. CDR3 in DNA: TGTGCCAGCAGCCGACAGGGAAGGAGCCTAGGGGACACCGGGGAGCTGTTTTTT. Its translation: CASSRQGRSLGDTGELFF.

The J gene is TRBJ2-1, the V gene TRBV5-1; no definite D call. This CDR3 spans 15 amino acids. Germline CDR1 is SGHRS and CDR2 is YFSETQ. The V end was cut by 4 bases, the J end by 6 bases, with 17 bases between. CDR3 sequence reads: CASSQGDSSGNEQFF. As DNA, the CDR3 is TGCGCCAGCAGCCAAGGCGACTCGTCCGGCAATGAGCAGTTCTTC.

The CDR3 bases are TGTGCCAGCAGTGCAGGGGGCGGTGGGTATGATGAAGCTTTCTTT. This encodes CASSAGGGGYDEAFF. The chain uses TRBV6-4 and TRBJ1-1, with TRBD1 matching over 8 bases. V lost 4 bases, J lost 7 bases, and 11 bases stayed unmatched. CDR3 size: 15 residues. Germline V gives CDR1 MRHNA, CDR2 SNTAGT.

The chain uses TRBV25-1 and TRBJ2-1; 7 nucleotides line up with TRBD1. The CDR3 contains 12 residues. The trim removed 2 bases at V and 8 bases at J, leaving 0 bases unmatched. Germline CDR1 is MGHDK and CDR2 is SYGVNS. CDR3 amino acids: CASSEQGDEQFF. CDR3 nucleotide sequence: TGTGCCAGCAGTGAACAGGGGGATGAGCAGTTCTTC.

V is TRBV28 and J is TRBJ1-6, with no clear D. V dropped 6 bases and J dropped 1 base, with 16 bases sitting between them. This CDR3 is built from 17 residues. Germline CDR1 is MDHEN and CDR2 is SYDVKM. CDR3 sequence: CASRFLNGVSYNSPLHF. The CDR3 DNA sequence: TGTGCCAGCAGGTTCCTAAACGGGGTATCCTATAATTCACCCCTCCACTTT. The complete variable domain, with remaining parts taken from reference TRBV28 and TRBJ1-6, reads DVKVTQSSRYLVKRTGEKVFLECVQDMDHENMFWYRQDPGLGLRLIYFSYDVKMKEKGDIPEGYSVSREKKERFSLILESASTNQTSMYLCASRFLNGVSYNSPLHFGNGTRLTVT.

This chain links TRBV6-5 with TRBJ1-1; D ambiguous. The CDR3 has 15 amino acids. From germline, CDR1 is MNHEY and CDR2 SVGAGI. The V and J ends lost 1 base and 0 bases respectively, with 9 bases between them. The CDR3 spells CASSYFRQMNTEAFF. CDR3 DNA: TGTGCCAGCAGTTACTTCAGGCAGATGAACACTGAAGCTTTCTTT.

This chain links TRBV28 with TRBJ1-4; TRBD1 matches at 8 bases. The CDR3 is made up of 16 amino acids. CDR1 and CDR2 (germline): MDHEN, SYDVKM. V lost 5 bases, J lost 3 bases, and 8 bases stayed unmatched. CDR3 loop: CASSGGDRSSNEKLFF. The CDR3 region has the DNA TGTGCCAGCAGTGGGGGGGACAGGTCATCTAATGAAAAACTGTTTTTT.